Listed here are 24 T cell receptor beta chains from one sample, sequenced in a study of T cells in Graves' hyperthyroidism and ophthalmopathy. The CDR3 regions of TCR beta were amplified from RNA transcripts. The TCR CDR3 was amplified in a first-round RT-PCR using the HTBI primer set. In TCRdb, the multiplex PCR reads were re-called with MiXCR into one record per CDR3 protein. Among hundreds of thousands of distinct CDR3 sequences listed, about 14% were seen once. The sequencing input was blood. The source of these receptors is a woman in her 40s with Graves' ophthalmopathy.

This clonotype was detected ten times or more. The CDR3 protein is CASSSNRDEEETQYF. DNA for the CDR3: TGTGCCAGCAGTTCCAACCGGGACGAGGAAGAGACCCAGTACTTC. The chain recombines TRBV6-2 or TRBV6-3 with TRBJ2-5; TRBD1 or TRBD2 may be the D gene (5 bases each). The germline V gene encodes CDR1 MNHEY and CDR2 SVGEGT. The CDR3 covers 15 residues. Trimming stripped 4 bases from V and 3 bases from J, with 15 bases between.

In the case of this clonotype: A read error may produce the germline difference seen at one junction end. The chain uses TRBV30 and TRBJ2-5; D possibly uses TRBD1 or TRBD2 (5 bases each). This CDR3 is 13 amino acids long. Germline lookup yields CDR1 GTSNPN and CDR2 SVGIG (reference sequence). The CDR3 DNA follows: TGTGCCTGGAGTCCGGGGCCCCAAGAGACCCAGCACTTC. As protein: CAWSPGPQETQHF.

This clonotype was seen repeatedly, ten times or more. V and J are TRBV28 and TRBJ2-7; possibly TRBD1 for D (6 bases). V dropped 2 bases and J dropped 0 bases, with 8 bases sitting between them. Looked up from germline, CDR1 is MDHEN and CDR2 is SYDVKM. CDR3 length equals 14 residues. CDR3 coding DNA: TGTGCCAGCAGTTTAGTGGACAGCTCCTACGAGCAGTACTTC. Protein sequence: CASSLVDSSYEQYF.

This clonotype was picked up many times. This chain links TRBV11-3 with TRBJ1-1, with 7 bases matching TRBD1. The CDR3 is 15 amino acids. The V gene end was trimmed by 4 bases and the J gene end by 10 bases; junction bases not matched to a gene: 15. Germline values: CDR1 SGHNT, CDR2 YENEEA. The CDR3 DNA reads as TGTGCCAGCAGCTCCCAAACAGGGGATTTAGTTAGAGCTTTCTTT. Translated: CASSSQTGDLVRAFF.

There are many counts of this clonotype. The gene calls are TRBV27 and TRBJ2-7, with TRBD1 identical over 7 bases. Germline trimming cut 8 bases from V and 2 bases from J; bases unmatched to any gene: 15. CDR3 length equals 16 residues. Germline CDR1 MNHEY, CDR2 SMNVEV (reference sequence). The chain's CDR3 is CASGFLTGVGAYEQYF. The CDR3 region has the DNA TGTGCCAGCGGATTCCTTACAGGGGTGGGGGCCTACGAGCAGTACTTC.

The CDR3 spells CASSSQAGTSGSRTYF. The CDR3 DNA is TGCGCCAGCAGCTCACAAGCCGGGACTAGCGGGAGTAGGACGTACTTC. This rearrangement joins TRBV5-1 to TRBJ2-4, with TRBD2 matching 14 bases. J was trimmed by 15 bases and V by 3 bases; bases with no gene match: 14. Germline CDR1 reads SGHRS; CDR2 reads YFSETQ. The CDR3 contains 16 residues.

This clonotype occurred a few times. The rearrangement joins TRBV3-1 to TRBJ1-2; maybe TRBD1 (6 bases). Trimming shortened V by 2 bases and J by 4 bases, and 14 bases separated the two germline ends. Looked up from germline, CDR1 is LGHDT and CDR2 is YNNKEL (reference sequence). This CDR3 has 15 residues. The CDR3: CASSQNQGTSYGYTF. Here the CDR3 DNA reads TGTGCCAGCAGCCAAAACCAAGGGACAAGCTATGGCTACACCTTC.

The chain combines TRBV7-9 with TRBJ2-1; D may be TRBD2 (5 bases). Germline V gene lookup returns CDR1 SEHNR and CDR2 FQNEAQ (reference sequence). V dropped 5 bases and J dropped 9 bases, with 14 bases sitting between them. The CDR3 consists of 13 residues. The CDR3 loop is CASSLGWAGEQFF. CDR3 coding DNA: TGTGCCAGCAGCCTAGGGTGGGCGGGTGAGCAGTTCTTC.

This clonotype was recorded many times. V gene TRBV12-3 or TRBV12-4 combines with J gene TRBJ1-2, with unresolved D. The CDR3 has 13 residues. V shed 3 bases and J shed 3 bases, with 8 bases lying between them. The CDR3 nucleotides read TGTGCCAGCAGTTTTCTCCCTGACTATGGCTACACCTTC. Protein: CASSFLPDYGYTF.

A few counts support this clonotype. A much larger clone is a single base away; this may be a read error. The chain has TRBV5-1 and TRBJ2-2; TRBD2 matches 11 bases. The CDR3 runs 17 residues. Germline CDR1 is SGHRS and CDR2 is YFSETQ. CDR3 loop: CASSLALAGGSAGELLF. CDR3 coding DNA: TGCGCCAGCAGCTTGGCGCTAGCGGGAGGAAGTGCCGGGGAGCTGCTTTTT.

This clonotype has only a few counts. The rearrangement links TRBV7-2 to TRBJ2-1, with 7 nucleotides matching TRBD2. The CDR3 contains 16 residues. V trimming: 0 bases; J trimming: 2 bases; junction bases outside the gene matches: 4. Germline V gene sequence: CDR1 SGHTA, CDR2 FQGNSA. In DNA, the CDR3 is TGTGCCAGCAGCTTAGCTGCGGGAGAAACCTACAATGAGCAGTTCTTC. It translates to CASSLAAGETYNEQFF.

This clonotype has only one observation. This CDR3 is CASSEGTGGSQPQHF. Here the CDR3 DNA reads TGTGCCAGCAGTGAAGGGACAGGGGGCAGTCAGCCCCAGCATTTT. The chain uses TRBV6-1 and TRBJ1-5; 11 positions agree with TRBD1. The CDR3 extends over 15 amino acids. CDR1 MNHNS and CDR2 SASEGT come from the germline V gene. J gave up 6 bases and V 1 base, and 2 bases lay outside the gene matches.

This chain joins TRBV4-1 and TRBJ2-2; 7 bases line up with TRBD1. This CDR3 contains 15 residues. V shed 5 bases, J shed 1 base, and the junction held 4 bases outside the gene matches. CDR1 is MGHRA and CDR2 is YSYEKL in the germline V gene. The CDR3 protein is CASSKRTGNTGELFF. For the CDR3, the DNA is TGCGCCAGCAGCAAACGGACAGGGAACACCGGGGAGCTGTTTTTT.

The table lists this clonotype with a few counts. The gene calls are TRBV6-1 and TRBJ2-2, with 9 bases fitting TRBD2. V trimming: 6 bases; J trimming: 3 bases; junction bases outside the gene matches: 5. This CDR3 is built from 15 residues. Germline V gene data show CDR1 as MNHNS and CDR2 as SASEGT. The CDR3 coding sequence is TGTGCCAGCAGAAGCGGGAGGTTGGACACCGGGGAGCTGTTTTTT. Protein: CASRSGRLDTGELFF.

This clonotype was counted ten times or more. The rearrangement joins TRBV7-9 to TRBJ1-1; tentative D call: TRBD1 (6 bases). Trimming took 2 bases from V and 4 from J, leaving 11 bases between them. The length of the CDR3 is 14 residues. Germline CDR1 SEHNR, CDR2 FQNEAQ (reference sequence). This CDR3 reads CASSLRGEGTEAFF. CDR3 DNA: TGTGCCAGCAGCTTAAGGGGGGAGGGCACTGAAGCTTTCTTT.

The rearrangement links TRBV19 to TRBJ2-7; D gene ambiguous. Germline CDR1 is LNHDA and CDR2 is SQIVND (reference sequence). Trimming removed 3 bases at V and 5 bases at J, with 5 bases between. The CDR3 is 11 residues long. CDR3 sequence reads: CASSINDEQYF. The CDR3 region has the DNA TGTGCCAGTAGTATTAATGACGAGCAGTACTTC. The complete variable domain, with remaining parts taken from reference TRBV19 and TRBJ2-7, reads DGGITQSPKYLFRKEGQNVTLSCEQNLNHDAMYWYRQDPGQGLRLIYYSQIVNDFQKGDIAEGYSVSREKKESFPLTVTSAQKNPTAFYLCASSINDEQYFGPGTRLTVT.

This chain joins TRBV12-3 or TRBV12-4 and TRBJ2-7; 7 nucleotides match TRBD1. The trim removed 3 bases at V and 5 bases at J, leaving 4 bases unmatched. The CDR3 extends over 13 amino acids. For the CDR3, the DNA is TGTGCCAGCAGTTTCATAGGGGGCCACGAGCAGTACTTC. Translation gives CASSFIGGHEQYF.

The chain couples TRBV20-1 to TRBJ2-1, with 8 bases matching TRBD2. Trimming removed 1 base from V and 8 bases from J; junction bases left unmatched: 10. Per the germline V gene, CDR1 is DFQATT and CDR2 is SNEGSKA (reference sequence). CDR3 size: 15 residues. Written as DNA, the CDR3 is TGCAGTGCTAGAGGATCGGGGGGGCTTTTGGATGAGCAGTTCTTC. Translating gives CSARGSGGLLDEQFF.

This clonotype was counted ten times or more. The V and J genes are TRBV12-3 or TRBV12-4 and TRBJ1-2; 9 bases fit TRBD1. The CDR3 runs 15 residues. V shed 4 bases and J 4 bases; nucleotides not matched to a gene: 7. The CDR3: CASSSPHRGLYGYTF. CDR3 DNA: TGTGCCAGCAGTTCCCCCCACAGGGGGCTCTATGGCTACACCTTC.

This clonotype was recorded many times. The chain recombines TRBV6-1 with TRBJ1-2, with a weak D call TRBD1 (5 bases). The CDR3 loop spans 14 amino acids. Germline V gene sequence: CDR1 MNHNS, CDR2 SASEGT. Trimming took off 1 base at V and 4 bases at J, with 10 bases between the two ends. CDR3 coding DNA: TGTGCCAGCAGTGAAGGGGGCTTGAGCTATGGCTACACCTTC. It yields the protein CASSEGGLSYGYTF.

This clonotype has a count of ten or more. The chain links TRBV5-1 to TRBJ2-7; tentatively, D is TRBD2 (5 bases). Germline V gene data show CDR1 as SGHRS and CDR2 as YFSETQ. The CDR3 spans 12 residues. Trimming took 4 bases from V and 6 from J, leaving 11 bases between them. The CDR3 DNA follows: TGCGCCAGCAGCCAAGTCGGGGTCGAGCAGTACTTC. Translated, it gives CASSQVGVEQYF.

This clonotype was observed at least ten times. The chain has TRBV11-2 and TRBJ2-5, with TRBD1 matching over 10 bases. With 4 bases clipped from V and 3 bases from J, the junction kept 5 bases outside the gene matches. The CDR3 runs to 15 residues. Germline V CDR1 and CDR2: SGHAT, FQNNGV. The CDR3 DNA sequence: TGTGCCAGCAGCTCTTTAGGGACAGGGGAAGAGACCCAGTACTTC. Translation: CASSSLGTGEETQYF. Based on the CDR3 plus reference TRBV11-2 and TRBJ2-5, the full variable domain is EAGVAQSPRYKIIEKRQSVAFWCNPISGHATLYWYQQILGQGPKLLIQFQNNGVVDDSQLPKDRFSAERLKGVDSTLKIQPAKLEDSAVYLCASSSLGTGEETQYFGPGTRLLVL.

This clonotype was counted at least ten times. This chain joins TRBV12-3 or TRBV12-4 and TRBJ1-1; D not certain. CDR3 length: 13 residues. Trimming removed 5 bases from V and 2 bases from J, with 9 bases in between. DNA for the CDR3: TGTGCCAGCAGTCCTACAGTAAACACTGAAGCTTTCTTT. Protein sequence: CASSPTVNTEAFF.

This clonotype was seen ten or more times. The chain combines TRBV28 with TRBJ2-7, with D perhaps given as TRBD1 or TRBD2 (5 bases each). V was trimmed by 6 bases and J by 6 bases, leaving 18 bases between them. The CDR3 is 14 residues long. Germline V lookup: CDR1 MDHEN, CDR2 SYDVKM. CDR3 sequence (DNA): TGTGCCAGCAGCTCCGGGACCCACTTCTCCGAGCAGTACTTC. It is translated as CASSSGTHFSEQYF. Filled out from reference TRBV28 and TRBJ2-7, the complete variable domain reads DVKVTQSSRYLVKRTGEKVFLECVQDMDHENMFWYRQDPGLGLRLIYFSYDVKMKEKGDIPEGYSVSREKKERFSLILESASTNQTSMYLCASSSGTHFSEQYFGPGTRLTVT.